One T cell receptor (beta chain) is described in this entry. Its specificity is not known. Profiled with immunoSEQ multiplex PCR; TCRdb holds only in-frame clones, not every one. This table has under 40,000 clones, approximately 80% appearing once. This entry belongs to a study of T cell responses to AZD1222 COVID-19 vaccine. Study conclusions and caveats: CD4 TCRs covered the whole spike, strongest at regions 160-218 and 743-854. Sampling captured repertoires only after the peak T cell response. Just a handful of people given AZD1222 tested seropositive at baseline. Mostly white British, mostly female donors; authors suggested clonal diversity may be underestimated.

Deletions cut 3 bases from V and 3 bases from J, with 10 bases between. The CDR3 extends over 14 amino acids. Per the germline V gene, CDR1 is KGHDR and CDR2 is SFDVKD. This clonotype was obtained from an adult who received the AZD1222 COVID-19 vaccine. The material was peripheral blood, obtained 28 days after the second AZD1222 dose. The rearrangement joins TRBV24-1 to TRBJ2-5; D gene uncertain. CDR3 sequence: CATSDTNGKETQYF. The CDR3 DNA follows: TGTGCCACCAGTGATACAAACGGAAAAGAGACCCAGTACTTC.